The text below deals with one T cell receptor beta chain. Antigen: not known. A read error may account for a junction end that differs from germline. The sample is drawn from a study of cytomegalovirus exposure and HLA in healthy donors. Study-wide results and caveats: Sequencing artifact likely explains a cluster of highly shared sequence variants.

CDR1 is SEHNR, CDR2 FQNEAQ, per germline (reference sequence). CDR3 size: 12 residues. The PCR contained 60 Vbeta and 13 Jbeta primers. Method: immunoSEQ multiplex PCR; TCRdb's copy keeps in-frame clones and lacks some. Among over 85,000 clones, about three quarters were seen once, and the ten largest hold 2.5% to 3%. The source is a woman aged 60-75 years in good health and CMV-seropositive. Sequenced input: PBMCs. V and J are TRBV7-9 and TRBJ1-1; perhaps TRBD1 as D (6 bases). This CDR3 is CSSQAGDTEAFF. The CDR3 DNA sequence: TGTTCCAGCCAGGCAGGGGACACTGAAGCTTTCTTT.